The T cell receptor (beta chain) under discussion was sequenced for a study of blood T cell repertoires in COVID-19. Study overall: COVID-19 samples from acute and convalescent phases originated in the United States, Italy and Spain. Sample material is recorded as cDNA or gDNA derived from T cells, B-cell-depleted T cells, or PBMCs.

Authors' data handling: Reference gene primer amplification gave nucleated cell count estimates. TCRdb keeps only in-frame clones here, not all; method: immunoSEQ multiplex PCR. V, J and clone size were drawn from that table, and D and trimming were deduced from the DNA. The top ten clones hold about a sixth of a sample with 130,000 or so clones, 65% to 85% of them seen once. The CDR3 consists of 15 residues. Unmatched junction bases numbered 6, after V lost 4 bases and J lost 3 bases. Germline V gene lookup returns CDR1 MNHEY and CDR2 SMNVEV (reference sequence). Sequenced material: peripheral blood. The chain links TRBV27 to TRBJ1-1, with 9 bases identical to TRBD1. This TCR came from a woman aged 80 or over with acute or convalescent COVID-19. The CDR3 spells CASSSTGQGYTEAFF. In nucleotides, the CDR3 is TGTGCCAGCAGTTCAACTGGACAGGGGTACACTGAAGCTTTCTTT.